These 17 T cell receptor beta chains came from one sample sequenced in a study of OX40 agonist ivuxolimab in advanced cancers. Assay: immunoSEQ multiplex PCR; the TCRdb copy retains only in-frame clones and omits some. The sample shows 50,000 or so clones, roughly 90% of them seen only once. Here the sequenced sample was CD4+ or CD8+ T cells sorted from blood, taken in a trial of the OX40 agonist ivuxolimab. Receptor source: an adult with an advanced solid tumor such as melanoma, head and neck, liver or kidney cancer.

The rearrangement joins TRBV4-1 to TRBJ2-3; the D is unclear. This CDR3 spans 15 amino acids. Germline CDR1 MGHRA, CDR2 YSYEKL. V lost 1 base and J lost 0, with 8 bases in between. The CDR3 is CASSQASISTDTQYF. CDR3 nucleotide sequence: TGCGCCAGCAGCCAAGCCTCAATTAGCACAGATACGCAGTATTTT.

The chain recombines TRBV7-9 with TRBJ1-3; 7 nucleotides match TRBD1. From germline, CDR1 is SEHNR and CDR2 FQNEAQ (reference sequence). The CDR3 totals 14 residues. V was pared by 4 bases and J by 15 bases, with 15 bases of the junction left unmatched. CDR3 in DNA: TGTGCCAGCAGCTCACAGGGGCACGGTATTAACGAATATTTT. This translates into CASSSQGHGINEYF.

The rearrangement uses TRBV7-9 and TRBJ1-4; 9 nucleotides agree with TRBD1. V trimming: 5 bases; J trimming: 5 bases; junction bases outside the gene matches: 9. Germline CDR1 SEHNR, CDR2 FQNEAQ (reference sequence). The CDR3 extends over 16 amino acids. The CDR3 sequence: CASSPPQGQGNEKLFF. For the CDR3, the DNA is TGTGCCAGCAGCCCCCCTCAAGGACAGGGGAATGAAAAACTGTTTTTT.

The chain has TRBV21-1 and TRBJ2-7; the table's D gene call, TRBD1, was not cross checked with the DNA. TRBV21-1 is listed as a pseudogene. This CDR3 contains 13 residues. The CDR3 nucleotides read TGTGCCAGCAGCGAAGGGACAGAGTACGAGCAGTACTTC. It encodes CASSEGTEYEQYF.

In this sample, this clone turned up a few times. The rearrangement uses TRBV7-9 and TRBJ1-3, with D maybe TRBD1 (5 bases). The ends were cut back, 1 base at V and 1 base at J, with 8 bases in the middle. The length of the CDR3 is 15 residues. Germline loops: CDR1 SEHNR, CDR2 FQNEAQ (reference sequence). The CDR3 is CASSLVTASGNTIYF. CDR3 nucleotide sequence: TGTGCCAGCAGCTTAGTGACAGCTTCTGGAAACACCATATATTTT.

V gene TRBV5-4 combines with J gene TRBJ2-3, with D uncertain. The V end was cut by 2 bases, the J end by 2 bases, with 15 bases between. There are 16 residues in the CDR3. Germline assignment: CDR1 SGHNT and CDR2 YYREEE (reference sequence). The CDR3 reads CASSLEGFPHTDTQYF. In DNA, the CDR3 is TGTGCCAGCAGCTTAGAAGGTTTCCCCCACACAGATACGCAGTATTTT. Using reference TRBV5-4 and TRBJ2-3 for the parts outside the CDR3, the full variable domain is ETGVTQSPTHLIKTRGQQVTLRCSSQSGHNTVSWYQQALGQGPQFIFQYYREEENGRGNFPPRFSGLQFPNYSSELNVNALELDDSALYLCASSLEGFPHTDTQYFGPGTRLTVL.

In the case of this clone: This specimen includes other DNA sequences encoding the same CDR3. The rearrangement uses TRBV6-5 and TRBJ2-1, with D unclear. Trimming cost V 2 bases and J 6 bases, with 5 bases left between them. Germline assignment: CDR1 MNHEY and CDR2 SVGAGI. The CDR3 has 12 amino acids. In nucleotides, the CDR3 is TGTGCCAGCAGTTACCGCGCCAATGAGCAGTTCTTC. Translating it yields CASSYRANEQFF.

This clone was counted once. The chain combines TRBV27 with TRBJ1-2; 8 bases fit TRBD1. J lost 2 bases, V lost 2 bases, and 7 bases had no gene match. This CDR3 region has 16 residues. The germline gives CDR1 MNHEY, CDR2 SMNVEV (reference sequence). The DNA of the CDR3 is TGTGCCAGCAGTTTAACCGGGACAGGACTCAACTATGGCTACACCTTC. It specifies CASSLTGTGLNYGYTF.

The genes are TRBV4-1 and TRBJ2-3; 8 bases match TRBD2. CDR3 length: 15 amino acids. In germline, CDR1 is MGHRA, CDR2 YSYEKL. V lost 0 bases and J lost 6; bases outside the gene matches: 5. The CDR3, as DNA: TGCGCCAGCAGCCAAGATCGACTAGCGTTGGATACGCAGTATTTT. Translated: CASSQDRLALDTQYF.

This clone appeared once. The chain uses TRBV28 and TRBJ2-2; 10 bases are a match to TRBD1. The ends lost 5 bases at V and 5 bases at J; junction bases unmatched: 11. The CDR3 has 17 amino acids. Germline CDR1 reads MDHEN; CDR2 reads SYDVKM. CDR3 residues: CASSIPSGTGETGELFF. CDR3 nucleotides: TGTGCCAGCAGTATACCATCCGGGACAGGGGAAACCGGGGAGCTGTTTTTT.

The chain employs TRBV2 and TRBJ2-7; possibly TRBD1 for D (6 bases). Between the trimmed V and J ends, which lost 3 bases and 0 bases, there was a span of 12 bases. The germline CDR1 and CDR2 sequences are SNHLY and FYNNEI. The CDR3 consists of 15 residues. The CDR3 sequence: CASSDPTDSSYEQYF. The CDR3 DNA is TGTGCCAGCAGTGACCCCACGGACAGCTCCTACGAGCAGTACTTC.

The chain carries TRBV19 and TRBJ1-5, with 11 bases matching TRBD1. This CDR3 is built from 14 residues. Trimming at V came to 6 bases and at J to 4 bases, leaving 2 bases not matched to a gene. Germline V gene sequence: CDR1 LNHDA, CDR2 SQIVND (reference sequence). The CDR3 nucleotides are TGTGCCAGTAGAGGGACAGGGGGGAATCAGCCCCAGCATTTT. This codes for CASRGTGGNQPQHF.

This clone was seen a few times. The chain recombines TRBV19 with TRBJ2-7; D is unclear. The CDR3 length is 16 residues. Germline assignment: CDR1 LNHDA and CDR2 SQIVND (reference sequence). Trimming stripped 6 bases from V and 0 bases from J, with 18 bases between. Here the CDR3 reads CASRMVAGVSSYEQYF. The CDR3 coding sequence is TGTGCCAGTAGGATGGTGGCAGGAGTGAGCTCCTACGAGCAGTACTTC.

This sequence joins TRBV25-1 and TRBJ2-3; D may be TRBD2 (5 bases). The CDR3 covers 16 residues. CDR1 MGHDK and CDR2 SYGVNS come from the germline V gene. V dropped 3 bases and J dropped 2 bases, with 15 bases sitting between them. In nucleotides, the CDR3 is TGTGCCAGCAGTGACCAAATCGGGGATTCCACAGATACGCAGTATTTT. Protein product: CASSDQIGDSTDTQYF.

The gene calls are TRBV7-8 and TRBJ2-1; the D gene could be TRBD1 or TRBD2 (6 bases each). Germline assignment: CDR1 SGHVS and CDR2 FQNEAQ. V was trimmed by 1 base and J by 7 bases, leaving 23 bases between them. CDR3 length: 18 residues. The CDR3 region is CASSLVIVRREGGNEQFF. DNA for the CDR3: TGTGCCAGCAGCTTAGTTATCGTTAGGCGGGAAGGGGGGAATGAGCAGTTCTTC.

The chain has TRBV4-2 and TRBJ1-5; TRBD1 is a possible D gene (5 bases). Germline V lookup: CDR1 LGHNA, CDR2 YNFKEQ. The V end lost 0 bases, the J end lost 1 base, and 7 bases lay between the germline ends. The CDR3 has 15 amino acids. CDR3 nucleotides: TGTGCCAGCAGCCAAGATGAGGGGAGCAATCAGCCCCAGCATTTT. Residues: CASSQDEGSNQPQHF.

The count of this clone is one. The CDR3 loop is CASSQGRRAEQYF. The CDR3 DNA reads as TGCGCCAGCAGCCAGGGGAGACGGGCCGAGCAGTACTTC. V usage is TRBV4-1 and J usage is TRBJ2-7; TRBD2 might be the D (5 bases). V shed 3 bases and J shed 6 bases, with 12 bases lying between them. This CDR3 spans 13 amino acids. The germline gives CDR1 MGHRA, CDR2 YSYEKL.